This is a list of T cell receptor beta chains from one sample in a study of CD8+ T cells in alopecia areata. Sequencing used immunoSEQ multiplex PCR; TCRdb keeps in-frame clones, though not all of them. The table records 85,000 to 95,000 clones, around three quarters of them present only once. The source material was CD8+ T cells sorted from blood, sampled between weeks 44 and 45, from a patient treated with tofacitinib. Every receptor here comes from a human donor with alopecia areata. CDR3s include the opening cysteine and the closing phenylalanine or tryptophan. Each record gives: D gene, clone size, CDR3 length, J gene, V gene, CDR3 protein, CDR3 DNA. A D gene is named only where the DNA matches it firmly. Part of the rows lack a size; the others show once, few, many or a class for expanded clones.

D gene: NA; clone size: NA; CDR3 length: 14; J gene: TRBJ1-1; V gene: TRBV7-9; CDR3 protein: CASSLTGGRPEAFF; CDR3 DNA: TGTGCCAGCAGCTTAACAGGCGGCCGCCCTGAAGCTTTCTTT
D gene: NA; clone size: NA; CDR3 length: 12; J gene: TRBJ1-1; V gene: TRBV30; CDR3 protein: CAWSPGTSEAFF; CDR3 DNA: TGTGCCTGGAGTCCCGGGACCTCTGAAGCTTTCTTT
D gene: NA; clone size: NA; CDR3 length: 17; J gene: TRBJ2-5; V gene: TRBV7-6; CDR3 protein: CASSLVRAGRGAETQYF; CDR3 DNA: TGTGCCAGCAGCTTAGTTCGAGCGGGCCGGGGCGCAGAGACCCAGTACTTC
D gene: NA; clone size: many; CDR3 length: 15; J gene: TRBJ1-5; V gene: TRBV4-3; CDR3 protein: CASSSERASHQPQHF; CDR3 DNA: TGCGCCAGCAGCTCCGAAAGGGCATCTCATCAGCCCCAGCATTTT
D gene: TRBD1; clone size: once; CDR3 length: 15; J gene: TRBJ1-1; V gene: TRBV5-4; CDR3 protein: CASSRPDRGNTEAFF; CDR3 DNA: TGTGCCAGCAGCCGCCCGGACAGGGGGAACACTGAAGCTTTCTTT
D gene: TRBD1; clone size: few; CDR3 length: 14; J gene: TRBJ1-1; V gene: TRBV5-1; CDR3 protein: CASSQGQVNTEAFF; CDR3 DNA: TGCGCCAGCAGCCAAGGACAGGTCAACACTGAAGCTTTCTTT
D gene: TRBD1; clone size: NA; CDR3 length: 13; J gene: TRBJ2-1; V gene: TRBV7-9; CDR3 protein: CASSPGTVNEQFF; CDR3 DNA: TGTGCCAGCAGCCCCGGGACAGTCAATGAGCAGTTCTTC
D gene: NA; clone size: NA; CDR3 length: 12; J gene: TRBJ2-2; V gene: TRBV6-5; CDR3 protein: CASSYSNRELFF; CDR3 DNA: TGTGCCAGCAGTTACTCGAACCGGGAGCTGTTTTTT
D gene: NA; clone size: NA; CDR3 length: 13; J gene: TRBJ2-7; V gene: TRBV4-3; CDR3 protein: CASSQDPAGAQYF; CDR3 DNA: TGCGCCAGCAGCCAAGATCCGGCGGGCGCGCAGTACTTC
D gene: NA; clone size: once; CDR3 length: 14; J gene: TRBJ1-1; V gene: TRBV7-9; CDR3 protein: CASSLESYTTEAFF; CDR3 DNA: TGTGCCAGCAGCCTGGAATCCTACACCACTGAAGCTTTCTTT
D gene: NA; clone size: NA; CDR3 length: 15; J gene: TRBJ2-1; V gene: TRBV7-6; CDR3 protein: CASSFPASSYNEQFF; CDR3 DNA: TGTGCCAGCAGCTTTCCGGCTAGCTCCTACAATGAGCAGTTCTTC
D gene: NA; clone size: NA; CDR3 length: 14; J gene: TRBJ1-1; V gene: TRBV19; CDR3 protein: CASKPRQGNTEAFF; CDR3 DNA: TGTGCCAGTAAACCTCGGCAGGGTAACACTGAAGCTTTCTTT
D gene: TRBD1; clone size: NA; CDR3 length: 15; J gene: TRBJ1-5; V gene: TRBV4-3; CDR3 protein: CASSQGTGRNQPQHF; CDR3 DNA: TGCGCCAGCAGCCAAGGGACAGGGAGAAATCAGCCCCAGCATTTT
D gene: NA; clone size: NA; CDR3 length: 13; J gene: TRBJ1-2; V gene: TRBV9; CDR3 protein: CASSGTSNYGYTF; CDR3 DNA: TGTGCCAGCAGTGGCACGAGTAACTATGGCTACACCTTC
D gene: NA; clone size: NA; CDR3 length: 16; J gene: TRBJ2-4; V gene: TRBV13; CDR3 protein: CASSLGMGMAKNIQYF; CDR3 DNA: TGTGCCAGCAGCTTAGGTATGGGTATGGCCAAAAACATTCAGTACTTC
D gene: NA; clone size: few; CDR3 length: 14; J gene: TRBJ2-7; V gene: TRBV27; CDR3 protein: CASSMSRGPLEQYF; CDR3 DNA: TGTGCCAGCAGTATGTCTCGGGGGCCCCTCGAGCAGTACTTC
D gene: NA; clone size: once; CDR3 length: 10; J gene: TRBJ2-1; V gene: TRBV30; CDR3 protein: CAWSDGEQFF; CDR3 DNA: TGTGCCTGGAGCGACGGCGAGCAGTTCTTC
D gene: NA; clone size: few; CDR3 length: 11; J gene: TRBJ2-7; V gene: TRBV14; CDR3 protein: CASSDAYEQYF; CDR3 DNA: TGTGCCAGCAGCGACGCCTACGAGCAGTACTTC
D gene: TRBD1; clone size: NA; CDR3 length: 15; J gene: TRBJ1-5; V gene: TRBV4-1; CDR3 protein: CASSQGQGGNQPQHF; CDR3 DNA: TGCGCCAGCAGCCAAGGACAGGGGGGGAATCAGCCCCAGCATTTT
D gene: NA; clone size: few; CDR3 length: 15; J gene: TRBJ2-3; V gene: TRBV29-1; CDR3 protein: CSVEGGHQGADTQYF; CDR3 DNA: TGCAGCGTTGAAGGTGGGCACCAAGGGGCAGATACGCAGTATTTT
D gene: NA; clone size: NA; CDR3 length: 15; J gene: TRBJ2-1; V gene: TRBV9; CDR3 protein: CASSVSQRAGNEQFF; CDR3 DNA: TGTGCCAGCAGCGTAAGCCAAAGGGCGGGCAATGAGCAGTTCTTC
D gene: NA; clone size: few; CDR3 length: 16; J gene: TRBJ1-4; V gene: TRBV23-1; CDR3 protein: CASSQSPPALNEKLFF; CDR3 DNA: TGCGCCAGCAGTCAATCTCCCCCCGCCTTAAATGAAAAACTGTTTTTT
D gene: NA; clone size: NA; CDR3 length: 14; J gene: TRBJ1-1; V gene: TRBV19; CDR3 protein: CASITRQGSNEAFF; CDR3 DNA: TGTGCCAGTATCACCCGGCAGGGCTCTAATGAAGCTTTCTTT
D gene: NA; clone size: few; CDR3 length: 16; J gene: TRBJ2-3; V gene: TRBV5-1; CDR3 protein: CASSFFAGAVTDTQYF; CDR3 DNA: TGCGCCAGCAGCTTTTTTGCGGGGGCGGTCACAGATACGCAGTATTTT
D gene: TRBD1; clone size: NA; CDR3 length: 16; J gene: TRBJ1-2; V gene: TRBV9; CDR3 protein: CASSVGDRGLNYGYTF; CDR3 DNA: TGTGCCAGCAGCGTAGGGGACAGGGGATTGAACTATGGCTACACCTTC
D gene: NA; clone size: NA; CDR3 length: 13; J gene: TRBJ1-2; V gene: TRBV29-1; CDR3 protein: CSVRGTLLDGYTF; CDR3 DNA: TGCAGCGTGAGGGGCACCCTTTTGGATGGCTACACCTTC
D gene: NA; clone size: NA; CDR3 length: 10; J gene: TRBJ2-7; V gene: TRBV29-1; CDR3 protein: CSVEQDEQYF; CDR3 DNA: TGCAGCGTTGAACAAGACGAGCAGTACTTC
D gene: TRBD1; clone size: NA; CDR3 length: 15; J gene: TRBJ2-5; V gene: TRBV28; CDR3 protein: CATQTGGDSGETQYF; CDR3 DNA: TGTGCCACCCAGACAGGGGGCGATTCTGGAGAGACCCAGTACTTC
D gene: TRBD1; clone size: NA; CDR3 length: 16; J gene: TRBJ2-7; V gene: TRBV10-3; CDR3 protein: CAISAPGQGVGYEQYF; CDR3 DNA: TGTGCCATCAGCGCCCCGGGACAGGGGGTCGGCTACGAGCAGTACTTC
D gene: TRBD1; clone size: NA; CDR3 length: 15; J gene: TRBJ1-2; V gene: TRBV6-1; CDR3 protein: CASRDPMTGTYGYTF; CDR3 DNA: TGTGCCAGCAGGGACCCAATGACAGGGACCTATGGCTACACCTTC
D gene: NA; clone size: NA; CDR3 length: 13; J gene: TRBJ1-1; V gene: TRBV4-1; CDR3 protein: CASSPELNTEAFF; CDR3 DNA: TGCGCCAGCAGCCCCGAATTGAACACTGAAGCTTTCTTT
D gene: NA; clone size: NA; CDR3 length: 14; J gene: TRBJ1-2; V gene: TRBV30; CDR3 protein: CAWNPIMGSDGYAF; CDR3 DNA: TGTGCCTGGAACCCTATTATGGGTTCCGACGGCTACGCCTTC
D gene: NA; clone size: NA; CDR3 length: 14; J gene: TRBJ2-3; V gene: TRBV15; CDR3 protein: CATSRLQVTDTQYF; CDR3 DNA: TGTGCCACCAGCAGATTACAGGTCACAGATACGCAGTATTTT
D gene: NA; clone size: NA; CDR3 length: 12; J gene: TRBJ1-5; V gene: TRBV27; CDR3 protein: CASSPLNQPQHF; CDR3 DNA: TGTGCCAGCAGCCCCCTCAATCAGCCCCAGCATTTT
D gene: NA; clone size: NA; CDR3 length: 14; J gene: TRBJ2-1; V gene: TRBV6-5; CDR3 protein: CASSYSSGYNEQFF; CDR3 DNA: TGTGCCAGCAGCTACAGCTCGGGTTACAATGAGCAGTTCTTC
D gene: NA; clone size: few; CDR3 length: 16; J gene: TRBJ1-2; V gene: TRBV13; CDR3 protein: CASSLRDGIANYGYTF; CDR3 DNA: TGTGCCAGCAGCCTAAGGGACGGGATCGCTAACTATGGCTACACCTTC
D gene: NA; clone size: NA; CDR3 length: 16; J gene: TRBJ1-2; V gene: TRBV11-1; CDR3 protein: CASSSGGSSPNNGYTF; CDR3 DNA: TGTGCCAGCAGCTCGGGGGGCAGCAGTCCCAACAATGGCTACACCTTC
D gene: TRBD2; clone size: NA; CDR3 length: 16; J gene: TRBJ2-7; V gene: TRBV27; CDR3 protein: CASSLLTSGGLYEQYF; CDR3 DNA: TGTGCCAGCAGTTTACTCACTAGCGGGGGACTCTACGAGCAGTACTTC
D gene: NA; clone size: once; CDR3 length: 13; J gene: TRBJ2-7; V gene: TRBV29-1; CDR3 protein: CSVEQDSSYEQYF; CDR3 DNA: TGCAGCGTTGAACAAGACAGTTCCTACGAGCAGTACTTC
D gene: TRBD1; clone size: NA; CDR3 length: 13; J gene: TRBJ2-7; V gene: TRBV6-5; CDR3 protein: CASSYKQGYEQYF; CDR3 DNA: TGTGCCAGCAGTTACAAACAGGGGTACGAGCAGTACTTC
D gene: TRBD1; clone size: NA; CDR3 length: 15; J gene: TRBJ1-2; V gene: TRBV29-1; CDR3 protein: CSVEDRGTDNYGYTF; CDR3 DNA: TGCAGCGTTGAAGATCGCGGGACAGACAACTATGGCTACACCTTC
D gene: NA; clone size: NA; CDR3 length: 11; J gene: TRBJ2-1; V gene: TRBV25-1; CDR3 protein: CATGSYNEQFF; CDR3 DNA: TGTGCCACAGGGTCCTACAATGAGCAGTTCTTC
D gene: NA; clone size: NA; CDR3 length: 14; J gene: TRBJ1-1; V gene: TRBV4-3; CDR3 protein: CASSSSNGATEAFF; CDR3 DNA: TGCGCCAGTTCCTCCTCCAACGGGGCAACTGAAGCTTTCTTT
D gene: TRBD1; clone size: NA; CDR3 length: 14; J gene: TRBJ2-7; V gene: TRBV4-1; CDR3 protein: CASSQPGQGVEQYF; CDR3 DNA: TGCGCCAGCAGCCAGCCTGGACAGGGAGTCGAGCAGTACTTC
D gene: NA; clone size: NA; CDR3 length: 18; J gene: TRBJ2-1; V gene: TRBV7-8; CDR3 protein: CASSLGPPDAAGYNEQFF; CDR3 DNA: TGTGCCAGCAGCTTAGGACCCCCGGATGCTGCCGGCTACAATGAGCAGTTCTTC
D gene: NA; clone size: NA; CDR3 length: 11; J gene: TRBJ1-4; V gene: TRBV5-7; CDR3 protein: CASSLREKLFF; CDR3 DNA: TGTGCCAGCAGCTTAAGGGAAAAACTGTTTTTT
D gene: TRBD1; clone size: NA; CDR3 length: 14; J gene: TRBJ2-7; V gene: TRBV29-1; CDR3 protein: CSVEETGSPYEQYF; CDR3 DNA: TGCAGCGTTGAAGAGACAGGGTCACCCTACGAGCAGTACTTC
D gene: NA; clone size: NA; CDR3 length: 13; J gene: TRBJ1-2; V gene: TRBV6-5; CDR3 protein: CASSYLHRDGYTF; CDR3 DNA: TGTGCCAGCAGTTACCTCCATCGAGATGGCTACACCTTC
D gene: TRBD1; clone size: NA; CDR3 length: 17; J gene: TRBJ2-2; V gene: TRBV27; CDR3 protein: CASSLDETGGITGELFF; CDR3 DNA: TGTGCCAGCAGTTTAGACGAGACAGGGGGCATTACCGGGGAGCTGTTTTTT
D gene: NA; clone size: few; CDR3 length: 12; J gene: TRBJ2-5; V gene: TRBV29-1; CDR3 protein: CSVEGGRGEQYF; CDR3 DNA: TGCAGCGTTGAAGGCGGCCGGGGAGAGCAGTACTTC